This T cell receptor (beta chain) is drawn from a study of shared clonotypes between healthy human individuals. Only in-frame clones appear in the TCRdb table, and some are missing; sequencing was by immunoSEQ multiplex PCR. The sample yields hundreds of thousands of clones, about 76% seen once. Germline assignment: CDR1 LNHDA and CDR2 SQIVND (reference sequence). The CDR3 consists of 16 residues. Trimming cost V 3 bases and J 3 bases, with 14 bases left between them. This sequence originates from a woman aged 40 to 55 in good health. Some clones in this sample may be carry-over from other donors' samples. V gene TRBV19 combines with J gene TRBJ2-2; D may be TRBD2 (6 bases). What was sequenced was PBMCs. CDR3 protein: CASSMGQGGHTGELFF. CDR3 DNA: TGTGCCAGTAGTATGGGGCAGGGAGGTCACACCGGGGAGCTGTTTTTT.